This T cell receptor beta chain was profiled in a study of blood T cells in healthy people across ages. The overall study: Every two T cells gave about one barcoded beta molecule via template switching.

V gave up 6 bases and J gave up 10 bases, with 22 bases separating them. The CDR3 consists of 14 residues. Germline V lookup: CDR1 DFQATT, CDR2 SNEGSKA (reference sequence). The total RNA that was extracted per sample amounted to at least 5.5 micrograms. Primers used in a second PCR of roughly 7 to 12 cycles were a sample-barcoded 5' primer and a J-beta primer mix. Sequencing of every sample gave 3 million or more CDR3-containing paired-end reads. TCRdb processed the 5' RACE reads anew with MiXCR; each CDR3 protein has one entry. The sample comprises more than 700,000 distinct CDR3 sequences, about 55% of which are singletons, and approximately 40% rests with the top ten.

Sample: blood. The chain recombines TRBV20-1 with TRBJ2-1; D may be TRBD2 (6 bases). The TCR was taken from a man at least 80 years old in good health. Here the CDR3 DNA reads TGCAGTGCCCTTACCGGGACTTCTAAGAGGGAGCAGTTCTTC. This sequence encodes CSALTGTSKREQFF.